The text below deals with one T cell receptor beta chain. Trimming removed 1 base from V and 5 bases from J, with 4 bases in between. This CDR3 comprises 13 residues. CDR1 SGHNT and CDR2 YYREEE come from the germline V gene (reference sequence). Authors' data handling: Estimated nucleated cell counts came from reference gene primer amplification. Using immunoSEQ multiplex PCR, the repertoire was profiled, and TCRdb retains in-frame clones only, with some absent. V and J calls and clone size are those listed in that table; D and trimming were worked out from the DNA. Of approximately 180,000 clones detected, about 87% appear once; the ten largest clones hold approximately 12%. The sample comes from a study of blood T cell repertoires in COVID-19. As for the study in general: Acute-phase and convalescent COVID-19 samples originated in the United States, Italy and Spain.

The TCR comes from a woman in her 70s with COVID-19, enrolled during active disease. This rearrangement joins TRBV5-4 to TRBJ1-6; D gene uncertain. The sample consisted of peripheral blood. The CDR3: CASSLTDNSPLHF. The CDR3 nucleotides read TGTGCCAGCAGCTTGACAGATAATTCACCCCTCCACTTT.